Shown below are 3 T cell receptor beta chains from a single sample sequenced in a study of cytomegalovirus exposure and HLA in healthy donors. It was with 60 Vbeta and 13 Jbeta primers that the PCR ran. The protocol was immunoSEQ multiplex PCR, while the TCRdb copy is restricted to in-frame clones and leaves out a portion. The data contain approximately 150,000 clones, around 84% of them seen just once; the ten biggest clones take up around 2.6%. Material: PBMCs. These receptors were obtained from a young man in good health and CMV-seropositive.

The chain carries TRBV5-1 and TRBJ1-4; 9 positions agree with TRBD1. Per the germline V gene, CDR1 is SGHRS and CDR2 is YFSETQ. V shed 0 bases, J shed 7 bases, and the junction held 1 base outside the gene matches. This CDR3 has 14 amino acids. The CDR3: CASSLGTGVEKLFF. CDR3 coding DNA: TGCGCCAGCAGCTTGGGGACAGGGGTTGAAAAACTGTTTTTT.

The CDR3 bases are TGCGCCAGCAGCCGACAGGGGGGCGACTATGGCTACACCTTC. Its protein is CASSRQGGDYGYTF. The V and J genes are TRBV4-3 and TRBJ1-2, with 9 bases lining up with TRBD1. There are 14 residues in the CDR3. Per the germline V gene, CDR1 is LGHNA and CDR2 is YSLEER. The junction had 3 bases not matched to a gene; V was cut back by 4 bases and J by 3 bases.

In DNA, the CDR3 is TGTGCCAGCAGTTTATTACCAGGGGGCAATCAGCCCCAGCATTTT. This codes for CASSLLPGGNQPQHF. The V call is TRBV27, the J call TRBJ1-5; possible D gene TRBD1, 6 bases. This CDR3 region has 15 residues. Trimming left V 1 base short and J 2 bases short, with 9 bases between. Germline V gives CDR1 MNHEY, CDR2 SMNVEV (reference sequence).